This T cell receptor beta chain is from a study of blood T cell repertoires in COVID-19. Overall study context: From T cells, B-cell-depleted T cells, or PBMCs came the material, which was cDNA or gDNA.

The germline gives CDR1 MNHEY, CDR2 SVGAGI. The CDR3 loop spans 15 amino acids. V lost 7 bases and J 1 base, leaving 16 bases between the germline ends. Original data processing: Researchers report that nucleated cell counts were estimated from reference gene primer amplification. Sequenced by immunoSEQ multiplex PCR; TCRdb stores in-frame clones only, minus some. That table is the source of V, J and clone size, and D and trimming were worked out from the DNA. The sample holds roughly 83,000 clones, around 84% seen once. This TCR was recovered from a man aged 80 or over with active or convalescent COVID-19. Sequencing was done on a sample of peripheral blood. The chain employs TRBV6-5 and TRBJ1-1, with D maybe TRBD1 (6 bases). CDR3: CASIPPTGRNTEAFF. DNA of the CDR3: TGTGCCAGCATCCCCCCGACAGGAAGGAACACTGAAGCTTTCTTT.